The 31 T cell receptor beta chains presented below share a single source sample, sequenced in a study of T-cell reconstitution after alpha-beta-depleted transplantation in children. Unique molecular identifiers were incorporated into the prepared TCRbeta library. TCRdb passed the PCR reads through MiXCR, listing each CDR3 protein once. The sample has 90,000 to 130,000 distinct CDR3 sequences, about a tenth seen once. The sample consisted of PBMCs, taken before TCRalphabeta/CD19-depleted stem cell transplant. All receptors come from a boy aged 2 to 9 with acute lymphoblastic leukemia, due to receive a stem cell transplant.

The chain has TRBV15 and TRBJ1-4; the D gene is possibly TRBD1 (5 bases). CDR3 length equals 14 residues. CDR1 LNHNV and CDR2 YYDKDF come from the germline V gene (reference sequence). The ends were cut back, 8 bases at V and 4 bases at J, with 14 bases in the middle. The CDR3 sequence: CATLVDRVNEKLFF. CDR3 DNA: TGTGCCACCCTTGTAGACAGAGTTAATGAAAAACTGTTTTTT.

Ten or more counts support this clonotype. The chain combines TRBV6-4 with TRBJ2-5, with 9 bases fitting TRBD2. Trimming at V came to 5 bases and at J to 1 base, leaving 17 bases not matched to a gene. The CDR3 is 19 residues long. Germline-derived CDR1 and CDR2 are MRHNA and SNTAGT. CDR3 region: CASSPQRGWLAGIQETQYF. The CDR3 coding sequence is TGTGCCAGCAGTCCCCAGAGGGGGTGGCTAGCGGGAATCCAAGAGACCCAGTACTTC.

Concerning this clonotype: This is likely a read error, given that the CDR3 carries no conserved phenylalanine or tryptophan at its end. V and J are TRBV7-6 and TRBJ2-5; maybe TRBD2 (6 bases). Germline CDR1 reads SGHVS; CDR2 reads FNYEAQ. The germline V and J ends were trimmed by 5 bases and 4 bases, with 17 bases remaining between them. The CDR3 consists of 15 residues. The CDR3 region has the DNA TGTGCCAGCAGCCCACTAGCAGGGATGGTAGAGACCCAGTACTGC. Residues: CASSPLAGMVETQYC.

This clonotype has at least ten counts. The chain joins TRBV20-1 to TRBJ2-2, with D maybe TRBD1 (7 bases). Germline V gene sequence: CDR1 DFQATT, CDR2 SNEGSKA (reference sequence). V was cut by 4 bases and J by 7 bases, with 13 bases left in between. The CDR3 length is 13 residues. CDR3 in DNA: TGCAGTGCTATGGAGGGGGCTGGCGGGGAGCTGTTTTTT. Translated: CSAMEGAGGELFF.

The chain couples TRBV14 to TRBJ2-5, with 11 bases matching TRBD2. CDR1 is SGHDN and CDR2 is FVKESK in the germline V gene. The V and J ends lost 5 bases and 4 bases, in that order; junction bases with no gene match: 3. The CDR3 runs to 14 residues. Here the CDR3 DNA reads TGTGCCAGCAGCTACGGACTAGCGGGAGAGACCCAGTACTTC. Its protein product is CASSYGLAGETQYF.

The V call is TRBV9, the J call TRBJ2-5; D tentatively fits TRBD1 or TRBD2 (5 bases each). The CDR3 is made up of 15 amino acids. Trimming pared 3 bases from V and 5 bases from J, leaving 17 bases between. Germline values: CDR1 SGDLS, CDR2 YYNGEE. The CDR3 DNA reads TGTGCCAGCAGCGGCCGGGACCCCCTCGGGGAGACCCAGTACTTC. It is translated as CASSGRDPLGETQYF.

This clonotype was found a few times. The chain couples TRBV12-3 or TRBV12-4 to TRBJ2-2; TRBD2 matches 16 bases. The CDR3 is 18 amino acids. V was clipped by 5 bases and J by 6 bases; unmatched bases: 9. The CDR3 loop reads CASSTGTSGRAYPGELFF. As DNA, the CDR3 is TGTGCCAGCAGTACCGGGACTAGCGGGAGGGCCTATCCCGGGGAGCTGTTTTTT.

This clonotype was counted only a few times. The chain uses TRBV18 and TRBJ1-1, with D possibly matching TRBD1 (5 bases). CDR1 and CDR2 from the germline V gene are KGHSH and LQKENI. CDR3 length: 15 amino acids. V lost 0 bases and J 4 bases, leaving 12 bases between the germline ends. This CDR3 reads CASSPPWGLGTEAFF. The DNA of the CDR3 is TGTGCCAGCTCACCACCCTGGGGCCTCGGCACTGAAGCTTTCTTT.

This clonotype was counted many times. The chain carries TRBV20-1 and TRBJ2-1, with D possibly being TRBD1 or TRBD2 (5 bases each). This CDR3 contains 13 residues. V lost 3 bases to trimming and J lost 8 bases, with 14 bases between them. CDR1 and CDR2 (germline): DFQATT, SNEGSKA (reference sequence). The chain's CDR3 is CSASRIRGHEQFF. The CDR3 nucleotides are TGCAGTGCTAGTCGCATCCGGGGCCATGAGCAGTTCTTC.

The chain has TRBV28 and TRBJ1-3, with 9 bases fitting TRBD1. CDR1 is MDHEN and CDR2 is SYDVKM in the germline V gene. This CDR3 comprises 17 residues. The V segment lost 0 bases and the J segment 3 bases; nucleotides outside the gene matches: 6. CDR3 sequence (DNA): TGTGCCAGCAGTTTATGGGGGACAGGGATGGATGGAAACACCATATATTTT. It specifies CASSLWGTGMDGNTIYF.

The rearrangement joins TRBV5-5 to TRBJ2-2; D is ambiguous. The CDR3 runs 17 residues. Germline values: CDR1 SGHKS, CDR2 YYEKEE (reference sequence). Trimming removed 4 bases at V and 0 bases at J, with 16 bases between. The CDR3 region is CASSAILPGANTGELFF. CDR3 bases: TGTGCCAGCAGCGCGATACTGCCCGGAGCGAACACCGGGGAGCTGTTTTTT.

The J gene is TRBJ2-2, the V gene TRBV6-1; 7 nucleotides align to TRBD1. V shed 3 bases, J shed 5 bases, and the junction held 3 bases outside the gene matches. CDR1 MNHNS and CDR2 SASEGT come from the germline V gene. This CDR3 has 14 residues. CDR3 region: CASSDGTATGELFF. The CDR3 DNA follows: TGTGCCAGCAGTGACGGGACAGCTACCGGGGAGCTGTTTTTT.

The chain employs TRBV5-1 and TRBJ1-1, with D possibly TRBD1 on 5 matching bases. V lost 4 bases, J lost 0 bases, and 13 bases lay in between. The CDR3 runs to 15 residues. Per the germline V gene, CDR1 is SGHRS and CDR2 is YFSETQ. CDR3 region: CASSPQGYVNTEAFF. The CDR3 region has the DNA TGCGCCAGCAGCCCCCAGGGATATGTGAACACTGAAGCTTTCTTT. Looking up the rest from reference TRBV5-1 and TRBJ1-1 gives the full variable domain: KAGVTQTPRYLIKTRGQQVTLSCSPISGHRSVSWYQQTPGQGLQFLFEYFSETQRNKGNFPGRFSGRQFSNSRSEMNVSTLELGDSALYLCASSPQGYVNTEAFFGQGTRLTVV.

The gene calls are TRBV20-1 and TRBJ1-1; no clear D gene. Germline-derived CDR1 and CDR2 are DFQATT and SNEGSKA (reference sequence). Trimming left V 2 bases short and J 3 bases short, with 10 bases between. CDR3 length: 13 residues. The DNA of the CDR3 is TGCAGTGCTAGACCCTCCTCGGACACTGAAGCTTTCTTT. It translates to CSARPSSDTEAFF.

This chain links TRBV29-1 with TRBJ1-1, with D possibly being TRBD1 (6 bases). This CDR3 has 12 residues. The ends were cut back, 4 bases at V and 2 bases at J, with 8 bases in the middle. In germline, CDR1 is SQVTM, CDR2 ANQGSEA. The chain's CDR3 is CSVVGTNTEAFF. CDR3 in DNA: TGCAGCGTTGTCGGGACAAACACTGAAGCTTTCTTT.

This sequence joins TRBV7-9 and TRBJ1-4; 10 bases line up with TRBD1. Germline V gene sequence: CDR1 SEHNR, CDR2 FQNEAQ (reference sequence). The CDR3 consists of 15 residues. Germline trimming cut 4 bases from V and 10 bases from J; bases unmatched to any gene: 9. CDR3 coding DNA: TGTGCCAGCAGCTCCCGGACAGGGGGAGAAGGAAAACTGTTTTTT. The encoded protein is CASSSRTGGEGKLFF.

This rearrangement joins TRBV20-1 to TRBJ2-5; either TRBD1 or TRBD2 may fit D (6 bases each). Looked up from germline, CDR1 is DFQATT and CDR2 is SNEGSKA (reference sequence). V dropped 5 bases and J dropped 2 bases, with 15 bases sitting between them. The CDR3 is 14 residues long. CDR3 sequence reads: CSASPGARQETQYF. In nucleotides, the CDR3 is TGCAGTGCTTCCCCGGGGGCGAGACAAGAGACCCAGTACTTC.

As regards this clonotype: This may be a read error, as it is one base from a much larger clone. Here the CDR3 reads CSARGWIGTGGTDTQYF. CDR3 bases: TGCAGTGCTAGAGGCTGGATCGGGACAGGGGGCACAGATACGCAGTATTTT. This chain links TRBV20-1 with TRBJ2-3; TRBD1 matches at 10 bases. Germline V gives CDR1 DFQATT, CDR2 SNEGSKA (reference sequence). The CDR3 contains 17 residues. V was clipped by 1 base and J by 1 base; unmatched bases: 8.

This clonotype was observed many times. The rearrangement uses TRBV5-1 and TRBJ2-1, with 8 positions matching TRBD1. V was clipped by 0 bases and J by 7 bases; unmatched bases: 6. The germline V gene has CDR1 SGHRS and CDR2 YFSETQ. This CDR3 has 15 residues. CDR3 residues: CASSLDQGARNEQFF. In DNA, the CDR3 is TGCGCCAGCAGCTTGGACCAGGGGGCGAGGAATGAGCAGTTCTTC.

The V and J genes are TRBV7-9 and TRBJ2-2; 9 nucleotides agree with TRBD1. The CDR3 length is 19 residues. CDR1 SEHNR and CDR2 FQNEAQ come from the germline V gene (reference sequence). The ends lost 6 bases at V and 0 bases at J; junction bases unmatched: 14. In nucleotides, the CDR3 is TGTGCCAGCAGTTCCTGGACAGGGGTCTTTATCGCGAACACCGGGGAGCTGTTTTTT. It specifies CASSSWTGVFIANTGELFF.

This clonotype has a handful of counts. The chain uses TRBV27 and TRBJ2-7, with D possibly TRBD1 on 5 matching bases. CDR1 MNHEY and CDR2 SMNVEV come from the germline V gene (reference sequence). Trimming stripped 6 bases from V and 1 base from J, with 10 bases between. This CDR3 spans 13 amino acids. In DNA form, the CDR3 reads TGTGCCAGCAGCTTAGGGGAATCCTACGAGCAGTACTTC. The encoded protein is CASSLGESYEQYF.

The V and J genes are TRBV20-1 and TRBJ1-3; 7 positions match TRBD1. The V and J ends lost 6 bases and 3 bases, in that order; junction bases with no gene match: 5. The CDR3 runs to 13 residues. The V gene's germline CDR1 is DFQATT and CDR2 SNEGSKA (reference sequence). In DNA, the CDR3 is TGCAGTGCCACGGGACAGATTGGAAACACCATATATTTT. The encoded protein is CSATGQIGNTIYF.

This sequence joins TRBV11-2 and TRBJ1-1; D is undetermined. This CDR3 has 13 residues. Trimming removed 5 bases from V and 0 bases from J, with 7 bases in between. CDR1 is SGHAT, CDR2 FQNNGV, per germline. CDR3 residues: CASSNGVNTEAFF. The CDR3, as DNA: TGTGCCAGCAGCAACGGGGTGAACACTGAAGCTTTCTTT.

At least ten counts were recorded for this clonotype. The V and J genes are TRBV18 and TRBJ1-1, with D unresolved. V lost 2 bases and J lost 0, with 4 bases in between. This CDR3 has 13 residues. CDR1 and CDR2 from the germline V gene are KGHSH and LQKENI. The CDR3 DNA follows: TGTGCCAGCTCACCATTCATGAACACTGAAGCTTTCTTT. Amino acid sequence: CASSPFMNTEAFF.

This rearrangement joins TRBV14 to TRBJ2-1; 12 bases are a match to TRBD2. V was pared by 3 bases and J by 6 bases, with 3 bases of the junction left unmatched. Per germline, CDR1 SGHDN and CDR2 FVKESK. The CDR3 length is 15 residues. The CDR3 DNA reads as TGTGCCAGCAGCCAGCTAGCGGGAGGGTTCAATGAGCAGTTCTTC. Protein sequence: CASSQLAGGFNEQFF.

This clonotype was picked up a small number of times. The V gene is TRBV20-1, the J gene TRBJ2-2, with 7 bases lining up with TRBD1. Germline V gene data show CDR1 as DFQATT and CDR2 as SNEGSKA (reference sequence). CDR3 length: 15 residues. Losses at the gene ends were 3 bases for V and 5 bases for J; bases not matched to a gene: 9. The DNA of the CDR3 is TGCAGTGCTAGTCCTTGGCAGGGGGAGACCGGGGAGCTGTTTTTT. This gives the protein CSASPWQGETGELFF.

The gene calls are TRBV30 and TRBJ2-5; 9 nucleotides align to TRBD2. V trimming: 2 bases; J trimming: 4 bases; junction bases outside the gene matches: 8. The CDR3 runs to 15 residues. Per germline, CDR1 GTSNPN and CDR2 SVGIG (reference sequence). The CDR3 region has the DNA TGTGCCTGGAGTCCGGCGGGAGGGCCTGGAGAGACCCAGTACTTC. Its protein is CAWSPAGGPGETQYF.

A few counts support this clonotype. This chain uses TRBV4-1 with TRBJ2-5; D assignment may be TRBD1 or TRBD2 (5 bases each). Germline V CDR1 and CDR2: MGHRA, YSYEKL. V was cut by 5 bases and J by 1 base, with 11 bases left in between. CDR3 length: 14 residues. As DNA, the CDR3 is TGCGCCAGCAGCAAAGGGGACCGCCAAGAGACCCAGTACTTC. Amino acids: CASSKGDRQETQYF.

CDR3 sequence (DNA): TGTGCCAGCAGGGGGGGACGGGAGAGCTATGGCTACACCTTC. Residues: CASRGGRESYGYTF. The chain employs TRBV6-1 and TRBJ1-2, with D possibly being TRBD1 (5 bases). Germline loops: CDR1 MNHNS, CDR2 SASEGT. Trimming stripped 6 bases from V and 4 bases from J, with 15 bases between. The CDR3 is made up of 14 amino acids.

The chain links TRBV10-3 to TRBJ2-3; TRBD2 aligns across 12 bases. V was pared by 6 bases and J by 1 base, with 17 bases of the junction left unmatched. Germline lookup yields CDR1 ENHRY and CDR2 SYGVKD. CDR3 size: 20 residues. The CDR3 loop is CAISSSGRASYGSGTDTQYF. In DNA form, the CDR3 reads TGTGCCATCAGCTCTAGCGGGAGGGCCTCCTACGGTAGTGGCACAGATACGCAGTATTTT.

The DNA of the CDR3 is TGTGCCAGCTTGATCTGGGGGGTCCGCTATGGCTACACCTTC. Translated, it gives CASLIWGVRYGYTF. The chain recombines TRBV5-6 with TRBJ1-2; D is possibly TRBD1 (5 bases). Deletions cut 7 bases from V and 4 bases from J, with 17 bases between. CDR3 length: 14 residues. Germline V lookup: CDR1 SGHDT, CDR2 YYEEEE.